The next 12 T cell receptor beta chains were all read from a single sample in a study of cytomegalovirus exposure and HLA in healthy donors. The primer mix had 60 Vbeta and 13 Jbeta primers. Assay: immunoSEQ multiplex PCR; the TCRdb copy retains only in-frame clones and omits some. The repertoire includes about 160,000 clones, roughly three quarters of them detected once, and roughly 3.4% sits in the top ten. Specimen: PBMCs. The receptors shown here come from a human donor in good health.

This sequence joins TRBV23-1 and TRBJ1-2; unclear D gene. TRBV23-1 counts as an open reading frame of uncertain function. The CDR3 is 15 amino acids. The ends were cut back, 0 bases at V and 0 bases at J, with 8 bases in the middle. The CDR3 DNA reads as TGCGCCAGCAGTCAATCGTCATCAGCTAACTATGGCTACACCTTC. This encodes CASSQSSSANYGYTF.

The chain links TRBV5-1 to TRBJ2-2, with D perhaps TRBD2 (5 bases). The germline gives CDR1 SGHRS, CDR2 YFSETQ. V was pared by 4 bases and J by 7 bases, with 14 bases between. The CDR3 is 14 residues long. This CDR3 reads CASSNGIGNGELFF. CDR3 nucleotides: TGCGCCAGCAGCAACGGGATCGGGAACGGGGAGCTGTTTTTT.

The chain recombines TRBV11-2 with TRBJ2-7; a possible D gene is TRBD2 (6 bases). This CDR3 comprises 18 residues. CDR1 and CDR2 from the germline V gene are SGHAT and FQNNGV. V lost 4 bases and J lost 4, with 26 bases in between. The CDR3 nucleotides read TGTGCCAGCAGCTCCCTCCGGGGGTCCCTCTCTCTCCTTTACGAGCAGTACTTC. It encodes CASSSLRGSLSLLYEQYF. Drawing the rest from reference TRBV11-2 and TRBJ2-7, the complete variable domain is EAGVAQSPRYKIIEKRQSVAFWCNPISGHATLYWYQQILGQGPKLLIQFQNNGVVDDSQLPKDRFSAERLKGVDSTLKIQPAKLEDSAVYLCASSSLRGSLSLLYEQYFGPGTRLTVT.

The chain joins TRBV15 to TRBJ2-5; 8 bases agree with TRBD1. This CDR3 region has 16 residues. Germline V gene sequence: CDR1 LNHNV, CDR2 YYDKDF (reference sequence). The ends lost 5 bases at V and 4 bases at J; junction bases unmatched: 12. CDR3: CATSEIRTGLGETQYF. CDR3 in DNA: TGTGCCACCAGCGAGATTCGGACAGGGTTGGGAGAGACCCAGTACTTC.

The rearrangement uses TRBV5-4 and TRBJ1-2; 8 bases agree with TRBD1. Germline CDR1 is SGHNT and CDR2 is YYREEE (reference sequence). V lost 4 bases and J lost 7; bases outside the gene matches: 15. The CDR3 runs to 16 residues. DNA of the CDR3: TGTGCCAGCAGCGATGCAAAGCAGGGGGCCGGTTCTGGCTACACCTTC. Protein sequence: CASSDAKQGAGSGYTF.

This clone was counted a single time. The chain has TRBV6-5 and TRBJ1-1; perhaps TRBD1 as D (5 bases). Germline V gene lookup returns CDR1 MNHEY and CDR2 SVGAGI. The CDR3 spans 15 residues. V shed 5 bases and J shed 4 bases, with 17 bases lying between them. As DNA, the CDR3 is TGTGCCAGCAGTAACCCGACAGCGGGGTCCACTGAAGCTTTCTTT. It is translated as CASSNPTAGSTEAFF.

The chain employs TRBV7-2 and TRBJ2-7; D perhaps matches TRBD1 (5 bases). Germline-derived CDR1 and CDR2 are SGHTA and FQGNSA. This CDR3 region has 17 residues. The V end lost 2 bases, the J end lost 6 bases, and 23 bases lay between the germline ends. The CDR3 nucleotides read TGTGCCAGCAGCTTATCTGGGTACGCGTCAGGGCTGATCGAGCAGTACTTC. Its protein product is CASSLSGYASGLIEQYF.

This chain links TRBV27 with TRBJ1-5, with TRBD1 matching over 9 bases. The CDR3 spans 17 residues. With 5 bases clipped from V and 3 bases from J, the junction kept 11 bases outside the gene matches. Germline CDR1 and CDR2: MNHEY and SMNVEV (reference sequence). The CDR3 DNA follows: TGTGCCAGCAGTAAATCGGGGGGACAGGGAAACAATCAGCCCCAGCATTTT. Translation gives CASSKSGGQGNNQPQHF.

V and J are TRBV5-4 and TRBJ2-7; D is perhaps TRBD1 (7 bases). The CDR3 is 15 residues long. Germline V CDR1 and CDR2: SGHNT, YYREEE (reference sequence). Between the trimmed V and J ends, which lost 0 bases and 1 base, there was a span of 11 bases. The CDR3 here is CASSLAAGGSYEQYF. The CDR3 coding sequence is TGTGCCAGCAGCTTGGCGGCAGGGGGGTCCTACGAGCAGTACTTC.

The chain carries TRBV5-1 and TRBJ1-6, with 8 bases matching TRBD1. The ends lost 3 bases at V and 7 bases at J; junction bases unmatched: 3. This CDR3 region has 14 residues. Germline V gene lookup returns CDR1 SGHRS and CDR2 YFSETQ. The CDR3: CASSSGQVNSPLHF. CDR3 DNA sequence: TGCGCCAGCAGCTCGGGACAGGTCAATTCACCCCTCCACTTT.

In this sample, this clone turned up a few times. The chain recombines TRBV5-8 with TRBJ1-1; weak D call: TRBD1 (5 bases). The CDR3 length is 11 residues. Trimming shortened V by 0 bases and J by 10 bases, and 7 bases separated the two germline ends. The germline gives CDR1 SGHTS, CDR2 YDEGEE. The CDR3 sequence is CASSLGQLAFF. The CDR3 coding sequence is TGTGCCAGCAGCTTGGGACAGCTAGCTTTCTTT.

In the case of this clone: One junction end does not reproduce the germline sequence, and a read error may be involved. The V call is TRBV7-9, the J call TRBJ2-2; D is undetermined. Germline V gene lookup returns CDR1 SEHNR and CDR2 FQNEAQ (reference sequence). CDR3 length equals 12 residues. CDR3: CSSSSPGGELFF. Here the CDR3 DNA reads TGTTCCAGCAGCTCCCCGGGCGGGGAGCTGTTTTTT. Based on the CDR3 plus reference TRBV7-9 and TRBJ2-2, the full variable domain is DTGVSQNPRHKITKRGQNVTFRCDPISEHNRLYWYRQTLGQGPEFLTYFQNEAQLEKSRLLSDRFSAERPKGSFSTLEIQRTEQGDSAMYLCSSSSPGGELFFGEGSRLTVL.